A few counts support the clone carrying this T cell receptor beta chain. No antigen is known for it. The CDR3 is made up of 15 amino acids. The J segment lost 6 bases and the V segment lost 4 bases, leaving 10 bases of the junction unmatched. The entry originates in a study of response to subunit inactivated influenza vaccine. Study conclusions and caveats: Authors suggested that a seasonal influenza vaccination recruits few new T cells each time.

Each CDR3 protein is one row after TCRdb ran MiXCR on the RT-PCR reads. The sample has 630,000 or so distinct CDR3 sequences; roughly 14% are singletons. The rearrangement joins TRBV12-3 or TRBV12-4 to TRBJ2-7, with TRBD1 identical over 9 bases. The clonotype was recovered from a man aged 50 or older who received an inactivated influenza vaccine. The source material was PBMCs from blood, sampled 11 to 12 days after vaccination. The CDR3 loop is CASSSGTGWRGEQYF. The CDR3 DNA reads as TGTGCCAGCAGTTCAGGGACAGGGTGGCGAGGCGAGCAGTACTTC.